These 21 T cell receptor beta chains came from one sample sequenced in a study of OX40 agonist ivuxolimab in advanced cancers. The protocol was immunoSEQ multiplex PCR, while the TCRdb copy is restricted to in-frame clones and leaves out a portion. This sample yields tens of thousands of clones, of which approximately 88% are seen a single time; just over 0.6% belongs to the top ten. Sequencing was performed on CD4+ or CD8+ T cells sorted from blood, taken in a trial of the OX40 agonist ivuxolimab. These receptors were obtained from an adult with an advanced solid tumor such as melanoma, head and neck, liver or kidney cancer.

This clone was seen a handful of times. The V and J genes are TRBV5-4 and TRBJ2-2; tentatively, D is TRBD1 (5 bases). The CDR3 loop spans 15 amino acids. In germline, CDR1 is SGHNT, CDR2 YYREEE (reference sequence). The V end was cut by 0 bases, the J end by 6 bases, with 12 bases between. CDR3 DNA sequence: TGTGCCAGCAGCTTGGTTGGGGTAGGGGCCGGGGAGCTGTTTTTT. Translation gives CASSLVGVGAGELFF.

The chain has TRBV30 and TRBJ2-3; 10 bases are shared with TRBD1. The CDR3 has 15 residues. V shed 2 bases, J shed 4 bases, and the junction held 6 bases outside the gene matches. Germline lookup yields CDR1 GTSNPN and CDR2 SVGIG (reference sequence). DNA for the CDR3: TGTGCCTGGAGTCCAGACAGGGGGCATGCAGATACGCAGTATTTT. This codes for CAWSPDRGHADTQYF.

The genes are TRBV5-4 and TRBJ2-5; D may correspond to TRBD1 or TRBD2 (5 bases each). The CDR3 length is 13 residues. The V end was cut by 4 bases, the J end by 3 bases, with 10 bases between. Germline V gives CDR1 SGHNT, CDR2 YYREEE (reference sequence). The CDR3 is CASSAGTEETQYF. DNA of the CDR3: TGTGCCAGCAGCGCTGGGACGGAAGAGACCCAGTACTTC.

The gene calls are TRBV4-1 and TRBJ2-5; a possible D gene is TRBD1 (6 bases). V lost 0 bases and J 7 bases, leaving 12 bases between the germline ends. Germline V gene sequence: CDR1 MGHRA, CDR2 YSYEKL. This CDR3 region has 14 residues. CDR3 in DNA: TGCGCCAGCAGCCAAGAAACAGGGTTGGGGACCCAGTACTTC. It encodes CASSQETGLGTQYF.

A single count supports this clone. This chain links TRBV7-9 with TRBJ2-7; tentative D call: TRBD1 (5 bases). The CDR3 sequence is 16 residues long. Germline CDR1 is SEHNR and CDR2 is FQNEAQ (reference sequence). Deletions cut 3 bases from V and 1 base from J, with 16 bases between. The CDR3 loop reads CASSLGQGSRSYEQYF. In nucleotides, the CDR3 is TGTGCCAGCAGCTTGGGGCAGGGTAGCCGGTCCTACGAGCAGTACTTC.

V gene TRBV11-3 combines with J gene TRBJ2-1; 7 positions agree with TRBD1. Germline CDR1 reads SGHNT; CDR2 reads YENEEA. V gave up 8 bases and J gave up 0 bases; unmatched junction bases: 4. The CDR3 totals 14 residues. CDR3 coding DNA: TGTGCCAGCCATACAGGGGACTCCTACAATGAGCAGTTCTTC. Translation: CASHTGDSYNEQFF.

The chain employs TRBV27 and TRBJ2-2; TRBD2 might be the D (6 bases). V lost 6 bases and J 7 bases, leaving 12 bases between the germline ends. The CDR3 has 13 amino acids. In germline, CDR1 is MNHEY, CDR2 SMNVEV (reference sequence). The CDR3 reads CASSKRAVGELFF. DNA of the CDR3: TGTGCCAGCAGCAAGCGGGCCGTCGGGGAGCTGTTTTTT.

The V and J genes are TRBV10-3 and TRBJ2-2; D gene unclear. The CDR3 has 16 residues. Per germline, CDR1 ENHRY and CDR2 SYGVKD. V was cut by 0 bases and J by 2 bases, with 10 bases left in between. CDR3 region: CAISESPGPNTGELFF. In DNA form, the CDR3 reads TGTGCCATCAGTGAGTCCCCAGGACCCAACACCGGGGAGCTGTTTTTT.

V and J are TRBV7-2 and TRBJ2-4; D unclear. The CDR3 contains 14 residues. The V gene's germline CDR1 is SGHTA and CDR2 FQGNSA. V was clipped by 2 bases and J by 3 bases, with 8 bases between them. The CDR3 nucleotides read TGTGCCAGCAGCTTAAGGGTTCTCAAAAACATTCAGTACTTC. This translates into CASSLRVLKNIQYF.

The chain couples TRBV6-1 to TRBJ2-7, with 8 bases identical to TRBD1. The CDR3 is 15 amino acids. The ends lost 2 bases at V and 2 bases at J; junction bases unmatched: 5. CDR1 and CDR2 from the germline V gene are MNHNS and SASEGT. CDR3 bases: TGTGCCAGCAGTGAACAACCGGGACAGGCCTACGAGCAGTACTTC. Translating gives CASSEQPGQAYEQYF.

J is TRBJ1-5 and V is TRBV5-5; 8 bases map to TRBD1. Trimming at V came to 4 bases and at J to 2 bases, leaving 5 bases not matched to a gene. Per germline, CDR1 SGHKS and CDR2 YYEKEE (reference sequence). CDR3 size: 15 residues. The CDR3 loop is CASSIQGAGNQPQHF. CDR3 nucleotides: TGTGCCAGCAGCATCCAGGGGGCCGGCAATCAGCCCCAGCATTTT.

The chain recombines TRBV28 with TRBJ2-5, with 13 bases aligning to TRBD2. Germline loops: CDR1 MDHEN, CDR2 SYDVKM. The CDR3 covers 15 residues. V shed 4 bases and J 5 bases; nucleotides not matched to a gene: 4. Written as DNA, the CDR3 is TGTGCCAGCAGTTACTGGACTAGCGGGAGTGAGACCCAGTACTTC. Translation: CASSYWTSGSETQYF.

This chain joins TRBV10-2 and TRBJ2-7; D gene unclear. This CDR3 is built from 12 residues. V was pared by 1 base and J by 3 bases, with 4 bases between. Germline V gene data show CDR1 as WSHSY and CDR2 as SAAADI. CDR3 bases: TGCGCCAGCAGTGAGTTCGGCTACGAGCAGTACTTC. Encoded protein: CASSEFGYEQYF.

V usage is TRBV5-4 and J usage is TRBJ2-3, with 7 bases that match TRBD2. CDR3 length: 16 amino acids. V was clipped by 0 bases and J by 6 bases; unmatched bases: 10. Germline loops: CDR1 SGHNT, CDR2 YYREEE (reference sequence). The DNA for the CDR3 is TGTGCCAGCAGCTTGGGGGGTCTAGCGGCGAGGGATACGCAGTATTTT. It specifies CASSLGGLAARDTQYF.

The CDR3 loop reads CASSSLRGPTNYGYTF. The CDR3 DNA sequence: TGTGCCAGCAGCTCGCTCAGGGGTCCTACTAACTATGGCTACACCTTC. The chain has TRBV11-2 and TRBJ1-2, with a tentative D call TRBD1 (6 bases). The germline V gene encodes CDR1 SGHAT and CDR2 FQNNGV. Trimming took off 4 bases at V and 0 bases at J, with 15 bases between the two ends. The CDR3 spans 16 residues. The full variable domain, in which reference TRBV11-2 and TRBJ1-2 provide the parts outside the CDR3, is EAGVAQSPRYKIIEKRQSVAFWCNPISGHATLYWYQQILGQGPKLLIQFQNNGVVDDSQLPKDRFSAERLKGVDSTLKIQPAKLEDSAVYLCASSSLRGPTNYGYTFGSGTRLTVV.

The genes are TRBV2 and TRBJ2-7; 8 positions match TRBD1. CDR1 and CDR2 (germline): SNHLY, FYNNEI. Unmatched junction bases numbered 10, after V lost 2 bases and J lost 4 bases. This CDR3 is 16 amino acids long. Here the CDR3 DNA reads TGTGCCAGCAGTGAATTCGCCGGGACAGGAGGATACGAGCAGTACTTC. Translation gives CASSEFAGTGGYEQYF.

V usage is TRBV18 and J usage is TRBJ1-4, with 7 bases that match TRBD1. V lost 5 bases to trimming and J lost 0 bases; unmatched junction nucleotides: 3. The CDR3 is made up of 15 amino acids. The germline V gene has CDR1 KGHSH and CDR2 LQKENI. The CDR3 here is CASSVDRATNEKLFF. The CDR3 coding sequence is TGTGCCAGCTCAGTAGACAGGGCAACTAATGAAAAACTGTTTTTT. The variable domain in full, completed from reference TRBV18 and TRBJ1-4, reads NAGVMQNPRHLVRRRGQEARLRCSPMKGHSHVYWYRQLPEEGLKFMVYLQKENIIDESGMPKERFSAEFPKEGPSILRIQQVVRGDSAAYFCASSVDRATNEKLFFGSGTQLSVL.

The chain carries TRBV19 and TRBJ1-2, with 7 positions matching TRBD1. Germline V gene sequence: CDR1 LNHDA, CDR2 SQIVND (reference sequence). V was pared by 9 bases and J by 2 bases, with 12 bases of the junction left unmatched. The CDR3 loop spans 15 amino acids. The CDR3 protein is CASRGTALQNYGYTF. The CDR3 nucleotides are TGTGCCAGCAGAGGGACAGCACTTCAAAACTATGGCTACACCTTC.

The V gene is TRBV5-1, the J gene TRBJ2-3; 7 nucleotides line up with TRBD2. The CDR3 consists of 18 residues. CDR1 is SGHRS, CDR2 YFSETQ, per germline. V lost 1 base to trimming and J lost 3 bases; unmatched junction nucleotides: 14. The CDR3 reads CASSLWASGRRGTDTQYF. CDR3 DNA sequence: TGCGCCAGCAGCTTGTGGGCTAGCGGCCGGAGAGGGACAGATACGCAGTATTTT.

This chain links TRBV19 with TRBJ2-2; TRBD1 aligns across 7 bases. Germline CDR1 reads LNHDA; CDR2 reads SQIVND (reference sequence). Trimming removed 8 bases from V and 2 bases from J; junction bases left unmatched: 5. The CDR3 runs to 14 residues. CDR3 region: CASQTGANTGELFF. CDR3 sequence (DNA): TGTGCCAGTCAAACAGGGGCCAACACCGGGGAGCTGTTTTTT.

This chain links TRBV19 with TRBJ1-1; TRBD1 aligns across 8 bases. This CDR3 is 15 amino acids long. Per germline, CDR1 LNHDA and CDR2 SQIVND (reference sequence). The junction had 7 bases not matched to a gene; V was cut back by 6 bases and J by 1 base. CDR3 nucleotides: TGTGCCAGTAGCCCTGGGACAGGAAGGAACACTGAAGCTTTCTTT. Translation: CASSPGTGRNTEAFF.